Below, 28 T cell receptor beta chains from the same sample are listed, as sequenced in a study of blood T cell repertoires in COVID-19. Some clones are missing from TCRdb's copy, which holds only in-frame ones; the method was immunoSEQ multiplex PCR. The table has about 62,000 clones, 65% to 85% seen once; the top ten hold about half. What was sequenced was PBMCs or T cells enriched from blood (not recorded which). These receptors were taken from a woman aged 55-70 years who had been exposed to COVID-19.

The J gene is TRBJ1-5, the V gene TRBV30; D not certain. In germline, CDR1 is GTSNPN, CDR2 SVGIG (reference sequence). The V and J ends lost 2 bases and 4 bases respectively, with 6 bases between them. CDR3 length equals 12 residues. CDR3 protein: CAWSRANQPQHF. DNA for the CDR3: TGTGCCTGGAGTCGAGCTAATCAGCCCCAGCATTTT.

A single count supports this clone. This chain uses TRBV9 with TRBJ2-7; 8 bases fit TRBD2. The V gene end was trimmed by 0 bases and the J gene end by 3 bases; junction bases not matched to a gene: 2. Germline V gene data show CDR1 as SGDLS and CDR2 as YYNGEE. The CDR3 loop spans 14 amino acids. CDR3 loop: CASSVASGLYEQYF. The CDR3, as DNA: TGTGCCAGCAGCGTAGCTAGCGGGCTCTACGAGCAGTACTTC.

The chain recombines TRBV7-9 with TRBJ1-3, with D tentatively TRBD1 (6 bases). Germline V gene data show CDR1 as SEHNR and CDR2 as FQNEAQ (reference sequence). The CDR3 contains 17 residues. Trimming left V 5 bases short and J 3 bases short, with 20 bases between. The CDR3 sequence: CASSPTIDRRGGNTIYF. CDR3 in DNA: TGTGCCAGCAGCCCCACTATTGACAGGAGAGGTGGAAACACCATATATTTT.

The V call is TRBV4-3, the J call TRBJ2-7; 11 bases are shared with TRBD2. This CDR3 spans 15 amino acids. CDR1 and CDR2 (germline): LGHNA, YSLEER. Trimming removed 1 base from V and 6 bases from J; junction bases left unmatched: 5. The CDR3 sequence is CASSQGTSGSLEQYF. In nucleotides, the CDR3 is TGCGCCAGCAGCCAAGGAACTAGCGGGAGCCTCGAGCAGTACTTC.

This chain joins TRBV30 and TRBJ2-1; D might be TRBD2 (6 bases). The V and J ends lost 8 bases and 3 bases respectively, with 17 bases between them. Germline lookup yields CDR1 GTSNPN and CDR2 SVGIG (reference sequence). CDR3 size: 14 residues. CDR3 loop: CAGTQLAGYNEQFF. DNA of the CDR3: TGTGCCGGCACCCAACTAGCAGGCTACAATGAGCAGTTCTTC.

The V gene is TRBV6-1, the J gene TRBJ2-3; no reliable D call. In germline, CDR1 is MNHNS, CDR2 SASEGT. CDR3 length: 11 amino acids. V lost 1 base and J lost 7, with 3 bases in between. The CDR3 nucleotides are TGTGCCAGCAGTGAAGACTATACGCAGTATTTT. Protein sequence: CASSEDYTQYF.

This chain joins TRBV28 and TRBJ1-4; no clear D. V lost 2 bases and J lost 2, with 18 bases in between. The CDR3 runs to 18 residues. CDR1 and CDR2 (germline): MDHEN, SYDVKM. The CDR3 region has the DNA TGTGCCAGCAGTTTAACCCCTGGGCTTGGTGCTACTAATGAAAAACTGTTTTTT. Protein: CASSLTPGLGATNEKLFF.

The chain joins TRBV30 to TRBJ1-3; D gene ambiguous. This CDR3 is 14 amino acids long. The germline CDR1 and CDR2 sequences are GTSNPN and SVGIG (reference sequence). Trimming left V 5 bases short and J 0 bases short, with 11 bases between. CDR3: CAWGGLTSGNTIYF. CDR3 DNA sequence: TGTGCCTGGGGCGGACTGACCTCTGGAAACACCATATATTTT.

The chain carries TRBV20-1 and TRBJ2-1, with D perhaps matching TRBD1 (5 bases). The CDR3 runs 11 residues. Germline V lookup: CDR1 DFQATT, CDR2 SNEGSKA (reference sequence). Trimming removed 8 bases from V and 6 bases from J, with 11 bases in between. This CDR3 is CSPGNGNEQFF. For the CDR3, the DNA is TGCAGTCCAGGGAACGGCAATGAGCAGTTCTTC.

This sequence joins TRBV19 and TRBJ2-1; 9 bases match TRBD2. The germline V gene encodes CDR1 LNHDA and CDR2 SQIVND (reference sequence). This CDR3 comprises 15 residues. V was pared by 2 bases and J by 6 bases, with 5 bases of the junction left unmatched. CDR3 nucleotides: TGTGCCAGTAGTATAACCCTAGCGGGGACCAATGAGCAGTTCTTC. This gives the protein CASSITLAGTNEQFF.

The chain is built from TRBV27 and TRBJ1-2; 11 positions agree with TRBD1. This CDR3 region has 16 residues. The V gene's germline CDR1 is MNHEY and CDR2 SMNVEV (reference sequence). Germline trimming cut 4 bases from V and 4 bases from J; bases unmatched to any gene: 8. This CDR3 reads CASSSATGTGGYGYTF. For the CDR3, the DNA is TGTGCCAGCAGTTCAGCCACCGGGACAGGGGGCTATGGCTACACCTTC.

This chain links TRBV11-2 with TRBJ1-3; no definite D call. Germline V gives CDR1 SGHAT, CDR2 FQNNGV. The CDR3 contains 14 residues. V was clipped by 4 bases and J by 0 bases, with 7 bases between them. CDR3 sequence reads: CASSSGSSGNTIYF. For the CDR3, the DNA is TGTGCCAGCAGCTCGGGTAGCTCTGGAAACACCATATATTTT.

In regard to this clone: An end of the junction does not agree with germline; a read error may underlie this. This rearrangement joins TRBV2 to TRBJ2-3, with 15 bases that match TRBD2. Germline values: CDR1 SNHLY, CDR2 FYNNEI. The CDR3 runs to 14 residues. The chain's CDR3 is CASSPGTSGRNFAF. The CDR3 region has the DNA TGTGCCAGCAGCCCCGGGACTAGCGGGAGGAATTTTGCTTTT.

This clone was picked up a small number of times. The CDR3 loop is CAWGDRGDSPLHF. The CDR3 bases are TGTGCCTGGGGGGACAGGGGAGATTCACCCCTCCACTTT. The chain employs TRBV30 and TRBJ1-6; 10 bases are a match to TRBD1. V lost 5 bases and J lost 8; bases outside the gene matches: 3. The germline V gene encodes CDR1 GTSNPN and CDR2 SVGIG (reference sequence). This CDR3 comprises 13 residues.

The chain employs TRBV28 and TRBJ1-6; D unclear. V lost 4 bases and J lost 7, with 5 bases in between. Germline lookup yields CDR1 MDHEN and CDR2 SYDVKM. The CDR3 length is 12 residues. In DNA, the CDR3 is TGTGCCAGCAGTTGGAGAAATTCACCCCTCCACTTT. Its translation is CASSWRNSPLHF.

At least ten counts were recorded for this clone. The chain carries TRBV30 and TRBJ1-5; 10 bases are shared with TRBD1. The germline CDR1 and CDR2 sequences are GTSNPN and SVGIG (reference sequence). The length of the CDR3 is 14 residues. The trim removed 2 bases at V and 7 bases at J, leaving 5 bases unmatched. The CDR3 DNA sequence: TGTGCCTGGAGTCACGGACAGGGGGAACAGCCCCAGCATTTT. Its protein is CAWSHGQGEQPQHF. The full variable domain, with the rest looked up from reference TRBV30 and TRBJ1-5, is SQTIHQWPATLVQPVGSPLSLECTVEGTSNPNLYWYRQAAGRGLQLLFYSVGIGQISSEVPQNLSASRPQDRQFILSSKKLLLSDSGFYLCAWSHGQGEQPQHFGDGTRLSIL.

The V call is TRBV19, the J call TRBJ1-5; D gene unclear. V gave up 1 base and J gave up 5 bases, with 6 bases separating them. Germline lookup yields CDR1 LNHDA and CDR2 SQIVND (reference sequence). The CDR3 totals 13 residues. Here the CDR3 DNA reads TGTGCCAGTAGTATAGGGAGGGATCAGCCCCAGCATTTT. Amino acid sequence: CASSIGRDQPQHF.

The CDR3 loop is CASGLAGADTQYF. The CDR3 DNA follows: TGTGCCAGCGGGCTAGCGGGGGCGGATACGCAGTATTTT. The rearrangement joins TRBV2 to TRBJ2-3, with TRBD2 matching 10 bases. V shed 8 bases and J 6 bases; nucleotides not matched to a gene: 5. The CDR3 extends over 13 amino acids. Per germline, CDR1 SNHLY and CDR2 FYNNEI.

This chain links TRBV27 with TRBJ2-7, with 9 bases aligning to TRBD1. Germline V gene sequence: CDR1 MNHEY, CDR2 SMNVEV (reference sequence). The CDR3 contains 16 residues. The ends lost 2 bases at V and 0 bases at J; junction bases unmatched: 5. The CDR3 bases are TGTGCCAGCAGTTTACGAACAGGGGGCCGCTCCTACGAGCAGTACTTC. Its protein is CASSLRTGGRSYEQYF.

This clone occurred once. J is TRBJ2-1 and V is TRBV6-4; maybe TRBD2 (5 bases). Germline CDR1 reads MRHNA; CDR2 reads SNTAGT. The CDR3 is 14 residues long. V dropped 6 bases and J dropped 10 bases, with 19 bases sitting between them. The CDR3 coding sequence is TGTGCCAGCAGAGAGACTATTCGAAAAAAAGAGCAGTTCTTC. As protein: CASRETIRKKEQFF.

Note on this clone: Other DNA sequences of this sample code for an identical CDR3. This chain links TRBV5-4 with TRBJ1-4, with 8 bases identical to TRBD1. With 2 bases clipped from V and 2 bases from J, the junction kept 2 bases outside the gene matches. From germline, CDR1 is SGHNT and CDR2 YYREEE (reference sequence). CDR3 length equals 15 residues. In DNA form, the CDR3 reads TGTGCCAGCAGCTTTAGGACAGGGACTAATGAAAAACTGTTTTTT. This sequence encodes CASSFRTGTNEKLFF.

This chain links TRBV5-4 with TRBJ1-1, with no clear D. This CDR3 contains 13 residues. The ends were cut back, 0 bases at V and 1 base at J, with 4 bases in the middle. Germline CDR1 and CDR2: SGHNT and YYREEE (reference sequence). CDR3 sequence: CASSLEQNTEAFF. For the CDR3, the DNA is TGTGCCAGCAGCTTGGAACAGAACACTGAAGCTTTCTTT.

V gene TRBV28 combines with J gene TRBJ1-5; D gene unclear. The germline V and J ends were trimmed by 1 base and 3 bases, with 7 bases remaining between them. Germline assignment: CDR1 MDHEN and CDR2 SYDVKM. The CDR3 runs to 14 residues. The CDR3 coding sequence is TGTGCCAGCAGTTTATCCCAGGCCAATCAGCCCCAGCATTTT. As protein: CASSLSQANQPQHF. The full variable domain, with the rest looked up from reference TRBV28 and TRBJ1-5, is DVKVTQSSRYLVKRTGEKVFLECVQDMDHENMFWYRQDPGLGLRLIYFSYDVKMKEKGDIPEGYSVSREKKERFSLILESASTNQTSMYLCASSLSQANQPQHFGDGTRLSIL.

The CDR3 DNA reads as TGTGCCAGCAGCCAAGCCCATGTAGCCCGGACAGGGTGTTACAATGAGCAGTTCTTC. Translating it yields CASSQAHVARTGCYNEQFF. The rearrangement links TRBV3-1 (or the pseudogene TRBV3-2) to TRBJ2-1; 8 nucleotides align to TRBD1. Germline V gene sequence: CDR1 LGHDT, CDR2 YNNKEL (reference sequence). The CDR3 consists of 19 residues. Germline trimming cut 1 base from V and 4 bases from J; bases unmatched to any gene: 15.

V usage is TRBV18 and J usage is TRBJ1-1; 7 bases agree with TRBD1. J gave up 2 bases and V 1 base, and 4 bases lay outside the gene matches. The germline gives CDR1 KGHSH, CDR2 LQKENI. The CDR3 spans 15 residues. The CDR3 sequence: CASSPQSGGNTEAFF. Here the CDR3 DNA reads TGTGCCAGCTCACCACAATCAGGGGGAAACACTGAAGCTTTCTTT.

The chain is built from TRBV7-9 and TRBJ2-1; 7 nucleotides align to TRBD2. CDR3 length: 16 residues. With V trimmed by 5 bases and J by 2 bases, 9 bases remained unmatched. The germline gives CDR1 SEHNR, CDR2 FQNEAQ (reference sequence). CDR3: CASSPGGGPTYNEQFF. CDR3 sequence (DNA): TGTGCCAGCAGCCCGGGGGGAGGCCCAACCTACAATGAGCAGTTCTTC.

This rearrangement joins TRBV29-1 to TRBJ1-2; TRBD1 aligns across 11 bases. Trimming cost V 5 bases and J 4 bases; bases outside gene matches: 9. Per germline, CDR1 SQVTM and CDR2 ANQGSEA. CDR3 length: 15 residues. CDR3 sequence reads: CSVPGQGGRSYGYTF. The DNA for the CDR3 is TGCAGCGTTCCGGGACAGGGGGGCAGGTCCTATGGCTACACCTTC.

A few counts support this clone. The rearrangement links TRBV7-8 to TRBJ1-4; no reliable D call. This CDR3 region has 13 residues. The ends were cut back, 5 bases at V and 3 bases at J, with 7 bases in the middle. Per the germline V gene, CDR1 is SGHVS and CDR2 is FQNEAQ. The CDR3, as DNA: TGTGCCAGCAGCATCAGTTCTAATGAAAAACTGTTTTTT. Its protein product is CASSISSNEKLFF.